This T cell receptor beta chain was identified in a study of cytomegalovirus exposure and HLA in healthy donors. Study-wide findings and caveats: In vitro assays verified that a few CMV-associated chains recognized CMV antigens specifically.

In germline, CDR1 is SGHRS, CDR2 YFSETQ. CDR3 size: 16 residues. Here immunoSEQ multiplex PCR was the method, and the copy in TCRdb shows in-frame clones only, minus some. The table has over 150,000 clones, about 85% seen once. Comments on this clone: Its antigen is as yet unknown. One junction end does not reproduce the germline sequence, and a read error may be involved.

The rearrangement uses TRBV5-1 and TRBJ1-3; D is undetermined. Sequences were obtained from PBMCs. The receptor comes from a man aged 18-30 years in good health and CMV-seropositive. DNA of the CDR3: TGCGCCAGCAGATTGGATCCGGGTAACTCTGGAAACACCATATATTTT. Its protein product is CASRLDPGNSGNTIYF. Full variable domain (rest looked up from reference TRBV5-1 and TRBJ1-3): KAGVTQTPRYLIKTRGQQVTLSCSPISGHRSVSWYQQTPGQGLQFLFEYFSETQRNKGNFPGRFSGRQFSNSRSEMNVSTLELGDSALYLCASRLDPGNSGNTIYFGEGSWLTVV.